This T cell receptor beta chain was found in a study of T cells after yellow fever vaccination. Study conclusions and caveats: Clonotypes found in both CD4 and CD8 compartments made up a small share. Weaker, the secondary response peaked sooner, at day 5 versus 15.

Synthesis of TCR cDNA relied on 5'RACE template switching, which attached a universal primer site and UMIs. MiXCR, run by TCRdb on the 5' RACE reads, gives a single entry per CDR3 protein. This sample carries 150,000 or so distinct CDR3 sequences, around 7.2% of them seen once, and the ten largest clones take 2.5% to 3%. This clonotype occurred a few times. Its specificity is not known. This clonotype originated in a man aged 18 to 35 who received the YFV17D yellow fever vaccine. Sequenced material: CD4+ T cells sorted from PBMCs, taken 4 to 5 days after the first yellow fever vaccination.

This chain's CDR3 is CASGLVGTNYGYTF. The CDR3 DNA reads TGTGCTAGTGGTTTGGTAGGAACTAACTATGGCTACACCTTC. This chain uses TRBV12-5 with TRBJ1-2; no definite D call. The CDR3 covers 14 residues. CDR1 and CDR2 from the germline V gene are LGHNT and FRNRAP. With 0 bases removed from V and 0 bases from J, the gap between germline ends came to 5 bases.